This T cell receptor (beta chain) emerged from a study of T cell repertoires in cytomegalovirus infection. Study as a whole: Indications of both CMV infection and matching HLA type were provided by public TCR beta signatures.

Study-level results: Predominance within the ex vivo response was attributable to HLA-C-restricted CMV-specific TCR beta clonotypes.

A single record per CDR3 protein comes from TCRdb applying MiXCR to the reads. The sample holds about 330,000 distinct CDR3 sequences, about a third seen once. The CDR3 covers 17 residues. Germline V gene lookup returns CDR1 MGHRA and CDR2 YSYEKL. V was clipped by 4 bases and J by 4 bases, with 17 bases between them. Remarks on this clonotype: What it binds is not known.

V gene TRBV4-1 combines with J gene TRBJ2-6; possibly TRBD2 for D (6 bases). The sample in question was cultured PBMCs, obtained from culture after CMV antigen stimulation. The TCR sequence derives from a human donor in good health (CMV status not recorded). Some clones in this sample may be carry-over from other donors' samples. The CDR3 DNA is TGCGCCAGCAGCCCCGGGGGTCCCGGGCCCGGGGCCAACGTCCTGACTTTC. It codes for CASSPGGPGPGANVLTF.